The source of this T cell receptor beta chain is a study of spatial heterogeneity in lung cancer. V lost 7 bases to trimming and J lost 4 bases, with 16 bases between them. The germline V gene has CDR1 DFQATT and CDR2 SNEGSKA (reference sequence). CDR3 size: 13 residues. The time point was: blood at routine non-recurrence follow-up after resection. Researchers sequenced whole RNA taken from tumor, nontumor lung or frozen PBMC without sorting. TCRdb passed the 5' RACE reads through MiXCR, listing each CDR3 protein once. The table includes over 40,000 distinct CDR3 sequences, about an eighth detected once.

The rearrangement links TRBV20-1 to TRBJ2-5; a possible D gene is TRBD2 (6 bases). Specimen: PBMCs, collected at follow-up. The sequence derives from a male donor with early-stage non-small cell lung cancer. CDR3 loop: CSVIRDLGETQYF. CDR3 nucleotides: TGCAGTGTGATCCGGGACTTGGGAGAGACCCAGTACTTC.